The clone carrying this T cell receptor (beta chain) was seen more than once but under ten times. The sample originates from a study of patients and donors after allogeneic stem cell transplantation. V was pared by 0 bases and J by 2 bases, with 6 bases of the junction left unmatched. Germline values: CDR1 SGHRS, CDR2 YFSETQ. This CDR3 has 17 residues. Using its own MiXCR run on the RT-PCR reads, TCRdb lists one record per CDR3 protein. The table records about a million distinct CDR3 sequences, 15% to 20% of them present only once. This TCR came from a human donor who was either an allogeneic HSCT recipient or a stem cell or donor lymphocyte infusion donor (not recorded which). It is not recorded whose cells these are; they may come from a transplant donor. Sequenced material: blood, either unsorted or a sorted T cell fraction (not recorded which). The rearrangement uses TRBV5-1 and TRBJ2-3; TRBD1 aligns across 10 bases. CDR3 in amino acids: CASSLVSGQGVTDTQYF. The CDR3 DNA is TGCGCCAGCAGCTTGGTCTCTGGACAGGGGGTCACAGATACGCAGTATTTT.